This T cell receptor (beta chain) was captured in a study of T cell responses to AZD1222 COVID-19 vaccine. Looking at the study overall: Second doses at about 4 or about 12 weeks were pooled.

CDR3 length: 13 residues. Germline V gene lookup returns CDR1 SQVTM and CDR2 ANQGSEA. Trimming took 3 bases from V and 3 from J, leaving 12 bases between them. Here immunoSEQ multiplex PCR was the method, and the copy in TCRdb shows in-frame clones only, minus some. The sample carries about 100,000 clones, 92% recorded once. This receptor was obtained from an adult in good health. The material was peripheral blood, obtained on day 0 of AZD1222 vaccination. The chain employs TRBV29-1 and TRBJ2-7, with D hard to call. The CDR3 sequence is CSVEGDTDYEQYF. CDR3 coding DNA: TGCAGCGTTGAGGGTGACACCGACTACGAGCAGTACTTC.